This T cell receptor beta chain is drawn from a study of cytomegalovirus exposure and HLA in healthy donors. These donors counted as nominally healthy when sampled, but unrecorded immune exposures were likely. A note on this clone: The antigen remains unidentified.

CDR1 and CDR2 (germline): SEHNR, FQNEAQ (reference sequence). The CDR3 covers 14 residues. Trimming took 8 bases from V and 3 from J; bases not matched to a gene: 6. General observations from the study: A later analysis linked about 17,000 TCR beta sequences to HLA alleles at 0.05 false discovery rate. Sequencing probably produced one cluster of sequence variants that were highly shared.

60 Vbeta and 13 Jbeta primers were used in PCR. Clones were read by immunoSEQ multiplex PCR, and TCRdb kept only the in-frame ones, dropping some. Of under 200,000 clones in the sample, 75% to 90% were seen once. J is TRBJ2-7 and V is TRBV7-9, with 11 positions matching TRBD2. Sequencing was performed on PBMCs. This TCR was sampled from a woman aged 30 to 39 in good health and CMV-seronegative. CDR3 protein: CASAEGTSGYEQYF. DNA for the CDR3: TGTGCCAGCGCGGAGGGGACTAGCGGCTACGAGCAGTACTTC.